These 10 T cell receptor beta chains were sequenced from one sample in a study of CD8+CD57+ T cells in acquired aplastic anemia. Researchers used genomic DNA as the template to profile TCR beta VDJ and CDR3. In TCRdb, the reads were re-called with MiXCR into one record per CDR3 protein. The sample lists roughly 180,000 distinct CDR3 sequences; 46% were seen once. The sample consisted of sorted CD4+, CD8+, or CD8+CD57+ T cells (not recorded which) from PBMCs. These receptors all stem from a human donor in good health.

This clonotype was detected many times. The chain carries TRBV12-3 or TRBV12-4 and TRBJ1-1; D is undetermined. The V and J ends lost 3 bases and 1 base respectively, with 12 bases between them. The CDR3 totals 15 residues. The CDR3: CASSFSSPRNTEAFF. The DNA for the CDR3 is TGTGCCAGCAGTTTTTCGTCACCGAGGAACACTGAAGCTTTCTTT.

In this sample, this clonotype turned up many times. The V call is TRBV7-2, the J call TRBJ2-7; TRBD1 matches at 7 bases. With 5 bases clipped from V and 0 bases from J, the junction kept 7 bases outside the gene matches. Germline V lookup: CDR1 SGHTA, CDR2 FQGNSA. This CDR3 spans 15 amino acids. CDR3 sequence reads: CASSRGGASSYEQYF. The CDR3 DNA follows: TGTGCCAGCAGCAGAGGGGGCGCCAGCTCCTACGAGCAGTACTTC.

The rearrangement links TRBV19 to TRBJ2-2; D gene uncertain. Germline V gene lookup returns CDR1 LNHDA and CDR2 SQIVND (reference sequence). The V and J ends lost 3 bases and 6 bases respectively, with 5 bases between them. CDR3 length: 12 amino acids. The CDR3 here is CASSIRAGELFF. In DNA form, the CDR3 reads TGTGCCAGTAGTATCCGTGCCGGGGAGCTGTTTTTT.

The J gene is TRBJ1-6, the V gene TRBV2, with D possibly matching TRBD1 (6 bases). This CDR3 contains 14 residues. The V gene lost 5 bases and the J gene lost 19 bases, with 24 bases spanning the gap. The germline V gene has CDR1 SNHLY and CDR2 FYNNEI. CDR3 sequence: CASSQGMYNSPPHF. CDR3 in DNA: TGTGCCAGCAGTCAGGGGATGTATAATTCACCCCCTCACTTT.

The CDR3 loop is CASSPSILGDLSYEQYF. The CDR3 DNA follows: TGTGCCAGCAGCCCGTCAATCCTCGGGGATCTCTCCTACGAGCAGTACTTC. The chain is built from TRBV7-6 and TRBJ2-7; possible D gene TRBD2, 5 bases. V shed 5 bases and J shed 0 bases, with 20 bases lying between them. Germline CDR1 is SGHVS and CDR2 is FNYEAQ. This CDR3 comprises 17 residues.

In this sample, this clonotype turned up many times. The chain couples TRBV4-3 to TRBJ1-1; D gene ambiguous. The CDR3 sequence is 14 residues long. V gave up 0 bases and J gave up 5 bases, with 10 bases separating them. Germline V gene data show CDR1 as LGHNA and CDR2 as YSLEER. The CDR3 loop reads CASSQERQTTEAFF. CDR3 nucleotide sequence: TGCGCCAGCAGCCAAGAGCGACAAACTACTGAAGCTTTCTTT.

The CDR3 region is CATSETGWLDTQYF. The DNA for the CDR3 is TGTGCCACCAGTGAAACAGGGTGGTTAGATACGCAGTATTTT. The chain joins TRBV24-1 to TRBJ2-3; possible D gene TRBD1, 6 bases. Germline CDR1 KGHDR, CDR2 SFDVKD. Trimming pared 4 bases from V and 5 bases from J, leaving 12 bases between. This CDR3 has 14 amino acids.

This clonotype was seen only a few times. The chain links TRBV5-8 to TRBJ2-7, with a tentative D call TRBD1 (6 bases). V dropped 4 bases and J dropped 3 bases, with 11 bases sitting between them. CDR1 SGHTS and CDR2 YDEGEE come from the germline V gene. The CDR3 is made up of 13 amino acids. The CDR3 region is CASSRQASYEQYF. CDR3 DNA sequence: TGTGCCAGCAGCCGACAGGCTAGCTACGAGCAGTACTTC.

This clonotype was counted many times. V is TRBV20-1 and J is TRBJ2-4; no clear D. The CDR3 spans 13 residues. CDR1 DFQATT and CDR2 SNEGSKA come from the germline V gene (reference sequence). Trimming took 0 bases from V and 2 from J, leaving 5 bases between them. The CDR3 bases are TGCAGTGCTAGAGATCGATCCAAAAACATTCAGTACTTC. Amino acid sequence: CSARDRSKNIQYF.

The rearrangement joins TRBV20-1 to TRBJ2-7; TRBD2 matches at 9 bases. After removal of 3 bases from V and 3 bases from J, the junction contained 6 bases not matched to a gene. Germline CDR1 and CDR2: DFQATT and SNEGSKA (reference sequence). This CDR3 comprises 14 residues. CDR3 nucleotides: TGCAGTGCTAGCCCGGGACTAGCAATCTACGAGCAGTACTTC. This encodes CSASPGLAIYEQYF.